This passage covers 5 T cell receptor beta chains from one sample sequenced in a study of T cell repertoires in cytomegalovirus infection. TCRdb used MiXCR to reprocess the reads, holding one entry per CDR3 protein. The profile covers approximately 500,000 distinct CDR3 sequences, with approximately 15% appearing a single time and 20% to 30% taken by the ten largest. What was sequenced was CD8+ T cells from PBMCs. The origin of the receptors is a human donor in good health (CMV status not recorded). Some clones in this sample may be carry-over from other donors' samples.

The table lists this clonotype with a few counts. In DNA, the CDR3 is TGTGCCAGCGAGCCCCTCCGGGACAGACGAGGGAACTATGGCTACACCTTC. Translating it yields CASEPLRDRRGNYGYTF. This sequence joins TRBV28 and TRBJ1-2; the match to TRBD1 covers 7 bases. V lost 8 bases to trimming and J lost 2 bases; unmatched junction nucleotides: 17. This CDR3 region has 17 residues. Germline V gene sequence: CDR1 MDHEN, CDR2 SYDVKM.

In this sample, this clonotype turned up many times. CDR3: CASSIGTGSEQYF. The CDR3 DNA is TGTGCCAGCAGCATCGGGACAGGTAGCGAGCAGTACTTC. This sequence joins TRBV7-2 and TRBJ2-7; 8 bases line up with TRBD1. The CDR3 totals 13 residues. Germline-derived CDR1 and CDR2 are SGHTA and FQGNSA. Unmatched junction bases numbered 6, after V lost 5 bases and J lost 6 bases.

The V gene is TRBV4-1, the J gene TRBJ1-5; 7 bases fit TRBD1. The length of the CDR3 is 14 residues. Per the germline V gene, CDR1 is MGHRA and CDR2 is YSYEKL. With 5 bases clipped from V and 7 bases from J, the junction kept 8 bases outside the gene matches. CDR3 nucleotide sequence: TGCGCCAGCAGCTACACAGGGGCGGAACAGCCCCAGCATTTT. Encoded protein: CASSYTGAEQPQHF.

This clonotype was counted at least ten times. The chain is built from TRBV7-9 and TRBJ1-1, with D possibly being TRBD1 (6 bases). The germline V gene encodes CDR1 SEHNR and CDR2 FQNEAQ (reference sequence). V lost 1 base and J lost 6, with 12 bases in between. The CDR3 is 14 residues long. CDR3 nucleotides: TGTGCCAGCAGCTTAGTCAGGGGAGTCCCTGAAGCTTTCTTT. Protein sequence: CASSLVRGVPEAFF.

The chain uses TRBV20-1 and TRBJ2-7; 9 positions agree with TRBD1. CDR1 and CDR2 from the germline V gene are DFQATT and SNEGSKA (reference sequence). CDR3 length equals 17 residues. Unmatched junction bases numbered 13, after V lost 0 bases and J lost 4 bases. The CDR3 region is CSARDIMGQGEPYEQYF. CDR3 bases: TGCAGTGCTAGAGATATAATGGGACAGGGAGAACCTTACGAGCAGTACTTC.